This TCR beta chain was found in a study of technical replicates of blood from a few donors. TCRdb's copy holds only in-frame clones and misses some; the assay was immunoSEQ multiplex PCR. This sample has under 65,000 clones; approximately 90% occur once, and the top ten carry about 3.8%. From germline, CDR1 is GTSNPN and CDR2 SVGIG (reference sequence). Trimming removed 5 bases from V and 6 bases from J; junction bases left unmatched: 12. The CDR3 consists of 15 residues. The receptor's source is a human donor in good health. Some clones in this sample may be carry-over from other donors' samples. Material for sequencing was PBMCs. The V call is TRBV30, the J call TRBJ2-7, with TRBD2 matching 11 bases. As DNA, the CDR3 is TGTGCCTGGGATAGCGGGAGGGTGAGGAGTACCGAGCAGTACTTC. Protein: CAWDSGRVRSTEQYF.